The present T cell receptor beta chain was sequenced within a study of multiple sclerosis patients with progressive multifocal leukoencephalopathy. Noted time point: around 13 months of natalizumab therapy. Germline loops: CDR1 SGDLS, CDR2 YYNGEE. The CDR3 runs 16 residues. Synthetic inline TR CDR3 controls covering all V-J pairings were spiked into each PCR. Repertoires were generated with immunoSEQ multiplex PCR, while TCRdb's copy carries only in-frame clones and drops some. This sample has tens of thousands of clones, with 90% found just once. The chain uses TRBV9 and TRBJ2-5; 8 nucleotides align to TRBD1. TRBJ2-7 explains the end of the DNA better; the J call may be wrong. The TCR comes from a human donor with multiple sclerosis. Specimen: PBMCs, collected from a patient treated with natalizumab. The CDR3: CASSAGRDRRVNEQYF. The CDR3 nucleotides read TGTGCCAGCAGCGCGGGCCGGGACAGGCGGGTCAACGAGCAGTACTTC.